The T cell receptor beta chain under discussion was sequenced for a study of blood T cell repertoires in COVID-19. On the study more broadly: Donors in the United States, Italy and Spain gave samples during acute or convalescent COVID-19.

As processed by the authors: For nucleated cells, counts were estimated from reference gene primer amplification. The repertoire was sequenced with immunoSEQ multiplex PCR; TCRdb's copy has only in-frame clones and lacks some. V and J calls and clone size are those listed in that table; D and trimming were worked out from the DNA. Among 240,000 or so clones listed, around 85% were seen once. Points on this clone: No DNA is shown, since the ends of the CDR3 on it are uncertain; the CDR3 is the one TCRdb lists.

The CDR3 is 21 amino acids in total, end residues counted. The sequenced material came from peripheral blood. This receptor was identified in a woman in her twenties or thirties who had recovered from COVID-19. The genes are TRBV23-1 and TRBJ1-4; TRBD1 is the table's D call and was not checked against the DNA. TRBV23-1 falls under the ORF class, with uncertain function. This CDR3 reads CASSQSSGRDIDCQTNEKLFF.